This passage covers 21 T cell receptor beta chains from one sample sequenced in a study of blood T cells in healthy people across ages. For the second PCR, which ran for about 6 to 11 cycles, a sample-barcoded 5' primer and a J-beta primer mix were used. Each CDR3 protein is one row after TCRdb ran MiXCR on the 5' RACE reads. The sample contains 700,000 to 1,000,000 distinct CDR3 sequences, approximately 44% of which appear only once. Sample: blood. The receptors were gathered from a man in his 60s in good health.

The chain carries TRBV11-2 and TRBJ1-4; 8 bases are a match to TRBD1. CDR1 is SGHAT and CDR2 is FQNNGV in the germline V gene. The CDR3 consists of 16 residues. The junction had 13 bases not matched to a gene; V was cut back by 5 bases and J by 8 bases. The CDR3 here is CASSPGDRGVREKLFF. CDR3 sequence (DNA): TGTGCCAGCAGCCCAGGCGACAGGGGAGTTAGGGAAAAACTGTTTTTT.

Regarding this clonotype: Its ends do not fully match the called genes, so a read error is possible. The V and J genes are TRBV12-3 or TRBV12-4 and TRBJ2-1, with a weak D call TRBD2 (5 bases). CDR3 length equals 15 residues. CDR3 residues: CASSFRGPTYNEQFF. CDR3 bases: TGTGCCAGCAGTTTCCGAGGGCCCACCTATAATGAGCAGTTCTTC.

The sample holds a few counts of this clonotype. V and J are TRBV7-2 and TRBJ2-5, with a tentative D call TRBD1 (6 bases). The CDR3 runs to 14 residues. CDR1 SGHTA and CDR2 FQGNSA come from the germline V gene. V was clipped by 5 bases and J by 2 bases, with 12 bases between them. The CDR3 DNA follows: TGTGCCAGCAGCCCACGTAGGGGGCAAGAGACCCAGTACTTC. Its translation: CASSPRRGQETQYF.

The V gene is TRBV4-2, the J gene TRBJ2-1, with TRBD2 matching over 9 bases. CDR1 LGHNA and CDR2 YNFKEQ come from the germline V gene. The CDR3 is 16 residues long. After removal of 5 bases from V and 14 bases from J, the junction contained 19 bases not matched to a gene. Here the CDR3 DNA reads TGTGCCAGCAGCAGTACCCAGGGGGTCACCGGGACTAGCAAGTTCTTC. Protein: CASSSTQGVTGTSKFF.

This clonotype was counted only a few times. This chain connects TRBV5-1 to TRBJ2-5; a possible D gene is TRBD1 (6 bases). V lost 1 base and J 1 base, leaving 11 bases between the germline ends. CDR1 is SGHRS and CDR2 is YFSETQ in the germline V gene. The CDR3 sequence is 15 residues long. This CDR3 reads CASSLLGTLQETQYF. The CDR3 nucleotides read TGCGCCAGCAGCTTGTTGGGGACACTCCAAGAGACCCAGTACTTC.

The chain employs TRBV6-5 and TRBJ1-1; D unclear. The V end lost 1 base, the J end lost 3 bases, and 21 bases lay between the germline ends. Germline-derived CDR1 and CDR2 are MNHEY and SVGAGI. The length of the CDR3 is 18 residues. The CDR3 is CASSYFQQRRLRDTEAFF. CDR3 coding DNA: TGTGCCAGCAGTTACTTCCAACAGCGCCGTTTAAGGGACACTGAAGCTTTCTTT.

There are many counts of this clonotype. The chain employs TRBV29-1 and TRBJ2-5; 8 nucleotides agree with TRBD1. V lost 3 bases to trimming and J lost 5 bases; unmatched junction nucleotides: 2. There are 12 residues in the CDR3. Germline V CDR1 and CDR2: SQVTM, ANQGSEA. CDR3 in amino acids: CSVDRGLETQYF. CDR3 DNA sequence: TGCAGCGTTGACAGGGGGCTTGAGACCCAGTACTTC. Supplemented by reference TRBV29-1 and TRBJ2-5, the full variable domain reads SAVISQKPSRDICQRGTSLTIQCQVDSQVTMMFWYRQQPGQSLTLIATANQGSEATYESGFVIDKFPISRPNLTFSTLTVSNMSPEDSSIYLCSVDRGLETQYFGPGTRLLVL.

V and J are TRBV6-2 or TRBV6-3 and TRBJ1-5, with D possibly matching TRBD1 (6 bases). The germline gives CDR1 MNHEY, CDR2 SVGEGT. This CDR3 contains 12 residues. V lost 6 bases and J 7 bases, leaving 10 bases between the germline ends. CDR3 loop: CASRSQGQPQHF. The CDR3 nucleotides are TGTGCCAGCAGGTCACAGGGACAGCCCCAGCATTTT.

The chain combines TRBV4-3 with TRBJ2-2; 7 bases map to TRBD1. The junction had 5 bases not matched to a gene; V was cut back by 5 bases and J by 2 bases. Per the germline V gene, CDR1 is LGHNA and CDR2 is YSLEER. The CDR3 spans 15 residues. Written as DNA, the CDR3 is TGCGCCAGCAGCAAGGACAGGCAAAACACCGGGGAGCTGTTTTTT. Protein: CASSKDRQNTGELFF.

The chain combines TRBV2 with TRBJ2-7, with 7 bases aligning to TRBD1. Germline CDR1 is SNHLY and CDR2 is FYNNEI. Germline trimming cut 7 bases from V and 10 bases from J; bases unmatched to any gene: 16. There are 14 residues in the CDR3. CDR3 nucleotides: TGTGCCAGCACAGGGACAGTTCCAAGAGAGGCCCAGTACTTC. Amino acids: CASTGTVPREAQYF.

This clonotype was detected only a few times. The chain joins TRBV6-2 or TRBV6-3 to TRBJ2-5; D remains ambiguous. Germline V CDR1 and CDR2: MNHEY, SVGEGT. V lost 7 bases and J lost 5, with 14 bases in between. The CDR3 runs 13 residues. CDR3 region: CASTIRDTETQYF. The CDR3, as DNA: TGTGCCAGCACAATTAGGGATACGGAGACCCAGTACTTC.

This clonotype occurred a few times. V is TRBV28 and J is TRBJ1-4, with D unclear. CDR1 is MDHEN, CDR2 SYDVKM, per germline. V was clipped by 5 bases and J by 8 bases, with 12 bases between them. This CDR3 has 13 residues. The CDR3 DNA is TGTGCCAGCAGTACCCAGGTGGGGGAAAAACTGTTTTTT. Translation gives CASSTQVGEKLFF.

J is TRBJ2-3 and V is TRBV7-9; D assignment may be TRBD1 or TRBD2 (5 bases each). V was clipped by 5 bases and J by 0 bases, with 9 bases between them. The CDR3 loop spans 14 amino acids. Germline-derived CDR1 and CDR2 are SEHNR and FQNEAQ (reference sequence). CDR3 bases: TGTGCCAGCAGCAGGGACGCCAGCACAGATACGCAGTATTTT. This gives the protein CASSRDASTDTQYF.

The V gene is TRBV20-1, the J gene TRBJ2-3; the D gene is possibly TRBD1 (5 bases). Looked up from germline, CDR1 is DFQATT and CDR2 is SNEGSKA (reference sequence). V shed 0 bases and J shed 0 bases, with 13 bases lying between them. The length of the CDR3 is 16 residues. The CDR3 DNA follows: TGCAGTGCTAGAGATCTAAGGGGTCCTAGCACAGATACGCAGTATTTT. Protein product: CSARDLRGPSTDTQYF.

The V call is TRBV11-2, the J call TRBJ1-6; a weak D match, TRBD1 (6 bases). The CDR3 sequence is 15 residues long. CDR1 and CDR2 (germline): SGHAT, FQNNGV. V dropped 5 bases and J dropped 7 bases, with 15 bases sitting between them. In DNA form, the CDR3 reads TGTGCCAGCAGCCAAGTTGACAGGAACAATTCACCCCTCCACTTT. It is translated as CASSQVDRNNSPLHF.

This chain connects TRBV9 to TRBJ1-4; 7 nucleotides line up with TRBD1. Germline CDR1 SGDLS, CDR2 YYNGEE. The CDR3 consists of 14 residues. V gave up 0 bases and J gave up 7 bases; unmatched junction bases: 3. CDR3 protein: CASSVGQGSEKLFF. The CDR3 DNA reads TGTGCCAGCAGCGTAGGACAGGGAAGTGAAAAACTGTTTTTT.

This clonotype was detected ten times or more. The gene calls are TRBV4-2 and TRBJ2-6; D is uncertain. Germline V gene data show CDR1 as LGHNA and CDR2 as YNFKEQ. This CDR3 spans 15 amino acids. Trimming cost V 0 bases and J 1 base, with 4 bases left between them. CDR3 coding DNA: TGTGCCAGCAGCCAAGACGGGTCTGGGGCCAACGTCCTGACTTTC. Its translation: CASSQDGSGANVLTF.

This clonotype was detected only a few times. The chain has TRBV12-3 or TRBV12-4 and TRBJ2-7, with D unclear. This CDR3 is built from 13 residues. With 9 bases removed from V and 2 bases from J, the gap between germline ends came to 14 bases. The CDR3 protein is CASGRPSTYEQYF. CDR3 nucleotides: TGTGCCAGTGGACGGCCCAGTACCTACGAGCAGTACTTC.

The rearrangement joins TRBV7-9 to TRBJ2-5; 7 positions match TRBD1. The CDR3 length is 16 residues. The germline CDR1 and CDR2 sequences are SEHNR and FQNEAQ (reference sequence). The J segment lost 8 bases and the V segment lost 5 bases, leaving 17 bases of the junction unmatched. CDR3 region: CASSPRDRDAQSTQYF. The DNA for the CDR3 is TGTGCCAGCAGCCCGCGAGACAGGGACGCCCAGAGCACCCAGTACTTC.

The V call is TRBV29-1, the J call TRBJ2-1; possibly TRBD1 or TRBD2 for D (5 bases each). V shed 3 bases and J shed 3 bases, with 12 bases lying between them. The CDR3 loop spans 14 amino acids. Germline-derived CDR1 and CDR2 are SQVTM and ANQGSEA. In DNA form, the CDR3 reads TGCAGCGTTGACGTCCGGGGCAGCTACAATGAGCAGTTCTTC. Its protein is CSVDVRGSYNEQFF.

The chain recombines TRBV28 with TRBJ2-7; D remains unclear. CDR1 is MDHEN, CDR2 SYDVKM, per germline. This CDR3 region has 13 residues. V was shortened by 6 bases and J by 3 bases, with 12 bases between the two germline ends. The CDR3: CASRQNSDYEQYF. In nucleotides, the CDR3 is TGTGCCAGCAGGCAGAACTCTGACTACGAGCAGTACTTC. Filled out from reference TRBV28 and TRBJ2-7, the complete variable domain reads DVKVTQSSRYLVKRTGEKVFLECVQDMDHENMFWYRQDPGLGLRLIYFSYDVKMKEKGDIPEGYSVSREKKERFSLILESASTNQTSMYLCASRQNSDYEQYFGPGTRLTVT.